Listed here are 22 T cell receptor beta chains from one sample, sequenced in a study of cytomegalovirus exposure and HLA in healthy donors. PCR was performed using 60 Vbeta and 13 Jbeta primers. Data came from immunoSEQ multiplex PCR; TCRdb stores just in-frame clones and leaves some out. The profile shows some 150,000 clones, 82% of them singletons. The sample comprised PBMCs. All receptors derive from a male donor in good health and CMV-seronegative.

The chain has TRBV29-1 and TRBJ1-4, with 8 positions matching TRBD1. The CDR3 is made up of 15 amino acids. From germline, CDR1 is SQVTM and CDR2 ANQGSEA. V trimming: 4 bases; J trimming: 0 bases; junction bases outside the gene matches: 4. The CDR3 is CSVVPQGATNEKLFF. The CDR3 bases are TGCAGCGTTGTTCCACAGGGGGCAACTAATGAAAAACTGTTTTTT.

V usage is TRBV6-4 and J usage is TRBJ1-2; D is possibly TRBD1 (5 bases). V dropped 0 bases and J dropped 7 bases, with 12 bases sitting between them. This CDR3 comprises 14 residues. Germline V lookup: CDR1 MRHNA, CDR2 SNTAGT. CDR3 residues: CASSDSAGWRGYTF. Written as DNA, the CDR3 is TGTGCCAGCAGTGACTCGGCAGGGTGGCGTGGCTACACCTTC.

This clone occurred a few times. The chain carries TRBV19 and TRBJ1-2, with 7 bases that match TRBD1. This CDR3 has 16 amino acids. The junction had 12 bases not matched to a gene; V was cut back by 6 bases and J by 2 bases. The germline V gene encodes CDR1 LNHDA and CDR2 SQIVND (reference sequence). The CDR3 DNA reads TGTGCCAGTAGCCCCAGGGGGACCCACTCCAACTATGGCTACACCTTC. As protein: CASSPRGTHSNYGYTF.

This sequence joins TRBV29-1 and TRBJ2-6; D is ambiguous. The CDR3 spans 15 residues. V was clipped by 7 bases and J by 0 bases, with 13 bases between them. Germline CDR1 and CDR2: SQVTM and ANQGSEA. CDR3 DNA sequence: TGCAGCGCGTCGGAGAGGTTCTCTGGGGCCAACGTCCTGACTTTC. Translating gives CSASERFSGANVLTF.

The gene calls are TRBV15 and TRBJ1-1; a possible D gene is TRBD1 (5 bases). The ends were cut back, 3 bases at V and 8 bases at J, with 7 bases in the middle. The CDR3 is 11 amino acids. Looked up from germline, CDR1 is LNHNV and CDR2 is YYDKDF (reference sequence). CDR3: CATSSDSEAFF. The CDR3 DNA reads TGTGCCACCAGCAGCGACAGCGAAGCTTTCTTT.

J is TRBJ1-1 and V is TRBV6-1; D may be TRBD1 (5 bases). Per germline, CDR1 MNHNS and CDR2 SASEGT. The CDR3 extends over 12 amino acids. Trimming stripped 5 bases from V and 5 bases from J, with 9 bases between. The CDR3 reads CASSTRVTEAFF. Here the CDR3 DNA reads TGTGCCAGCAGTACCAGGGTTACTGAAGCTTTCTTT.

The V gene is TRBV5-6, the J gene TRBJ1-3; a possible D gene is TRBD1 (5 bases). The CDR3 has 16 amino acids. V lost 0 bases and J 0 bases, leaving 10 bases between the germline ends. Germline values: CDR1 SGHDT, CDR2 YYEEEE. The CDR3 loop reads CASSLVQASSGNTIYF. The CDR3 DNA reads TGTGCCAGCAGCTTGGTACAGGCGAGCTCTGGAAACACCATATATTTT.

The chain uses TRBV7-7 and TRBJ2-1; possible D gene TRBD2, 6 bases. Germline CDR1 reads SSHAT; CDR2 reads FNYEAQ (reference sequence). The CDR3 has 16 amino acids. Trimming stripped 1 base from V and 3 bases from J, with 13 bases between. The DNA of the CDR3 is TGTGCCAGCAGCTTAGTCGGAGGGGCTGGCTACAATGAGCAGTTCTTC. It specifies CASSLVGGAGYNEQFF.

This clone was seen a few times. The chain combines TRBV13 with TRBJ2-3; 10 nucleotides align to TRBD2. From germline, CDR1 is PRHDT and CDR2 FYEKMQ (reference sequence). The CDR3 length is 17 residues. V lost 0 bases to trimming and J lost 2 bases; unmatched junction nucleotides: 5. The CDR3 is CASSLGKTSGSTDTQYF. The CDR3 nucleotides are TGTGCCAGCAGCTTAGGCAAGACTAGCGGGTCCACAGATACGCAGTATTTT.

The chain employs TRBV6-1 and TRBJ2-5; possible D gene TRBD2, 5 bases. Germline V gene data show CDR1 as MNHNS and CDR2 as SASEGT. Trimming pared 4 bases from V and 4 bases from J, leaving 19 bases between. This CDR3 spans 16 amino acids. In DNA, the CDR3 is TGTGCCAGCAGTGCCCGCCTACGGGATAGTCCAGAGACCCAGTACTTC. It codes for CASSARLRDSPETQYF.

The rearrangement joins TRBV9 to TRBJ2-7; D possibly corresponds to TRBD1 (5 bases). The CDR3 covers 16 residues. Trimming removed 5 bases from V and 2 bases from J, with 20 bases in between. Germline CDR1 and CDR2: SGDLS and YYNGEE. CDR3 in amino acids: CASSHRQGAAPYEQYF. The CDR3 DNA sequence: TGTGCCAGCAGTCATAGACAAGGGGCCGCCCCCTACGAGCAGTACTTC.

The V and J genes are TRBV4-3 and TRBJ2-7, with a tentative D call TRBD1 (6 bases). Germline CDR1 LGHNA, CDR2 YSLEER. V was pared by 3 bases and J by 2 bases, with 14 bases between. The CDR3 sequence is 15 residues long. CDR3 in amino acids: CASSQTQGSTYEQYF. In DNA form, the CDR3 reads TGCGCCAGCAGCCAGACGCAGGGGTCCACCTACGAGCAGTACTTC.

The chain has TRBV11-1 and TRBJ1-5; no clear D gene. CDR3 length: 14 amino acids. CDR1 is SGHAT and CDR2 is FQDESV in the germline V gene (reference sequence). V lost 5 bases and J lost 6, with 14 bases in between. The CDR3 sequence: CASSHYGGLQPQHF. In DNA form, the CDR3 reads TGTGCCAGCAGCCACTACGGAGGGCTTCAGCCCCAGCATTTT. The complete variable domain, with remaining parts taken from reference TRBV11-1 and TRBJ1-5, reads EAEVAQSPRYKITEKSQAVAFWCDPISGHATLYWYRQILGQGPELLVQFQDESVVDDSQLPKDRFSAERLKGVDSTLKIQPAELGDSAMYLCASSHYGGLQPQHFGDGTRLSIL.

The table lists this clone with a few counts. The gene calls are TRBV19 and TRBJ2-2; tentatively, D is TRBD2 (6 bases). The germline CDR1 and CDR2 sequences are LNHDA and SQIVND (reference sequence). The CDR3 has 15 amino acids. Trimming pared 6 bases from V and 6 bases from J, leaving 17 bases between. CDR3 amino acids: CASRPGASAAGELFF. The CDR3 region has the DNA TGTGCCAGTAGACCTGGGGCTAGCGCGGCCGGGGAGCTGTTTTTT.

This rearrangement joins TRBV27 to TRBJ2-1; D remains unclear. V was trimmed by 3 bases and J by 10 bases, leaving 16 bases between them. Germline assignment: CDR1 MNHEY and CDR2 SMNVEV (reference sequence). This CDR3 comprises 14 residues. CDR3 in DNA: TGTGCCAGCAGTTTCGTACCTGCGCTCGCAGAGCAGTTCTTC. Protein sequence: CASSFVPALAEQFF.

The chain carries TRBV11-2 and TRBJ2-7, with TRBD1 identical over 7 bases. With V trimmed by 0 bases and J by 7 bases, 12 bases remained unmatched. Germline V CDR1 and CDR2: SGHAT, FQNNGV. This CDR3 is built from 16 residues. CDR3 DNA: TGTGCCAGCAGCTTAGATTTACAGGGGATCTGGGGGGAGCAGTACTTC. Amino acids: CASSLDLQGIWGEQYF.

The rearrangement links TRBV7-2 to TRBJ2-2; TRBD1 aligns across 10 bases. The CDR3 runs 16 residues. CDR1 and CDR2 from the germline V gene are SGHTA and FQGNSA. V trimming: 8 bases; J trimming: 5 bases; junction bases outside the gene matches: 11. The DNA for the CDR3 is TGTGCCAGCGGCGCCTGGACAGGGGGTCGGACCGGGGAGCTGTTTTTT. The encoded protein is CASGAWTGGRTGELFF.

The chain recombines TRBV7-9 with TRBJ2-7; D gene ambiguous. V was cut by 0 bases and J by 7 bases, with 4 bases left in between. Germline V gene lookup returns CDR1 SEHNR and CDR2 FQNEAQ (reference sequence). The CDR3 has 11 residues. In DNA form, the CDR3 reads TGTGCCAGCAGCTTAGCTGTAGAGCAGTACTTC. The encoded protein is CASSLAVEQYF.

The genes are TRBV5-1 and TRBJ1-2; D is ambiguous. Germline CDR1 reads SGHRS; CDR2 reads YFSETQ. CDR3 length: 19 amino acids. With 1 base removed from V and 2 bases from J, the gap between germline ends came to 24 bases. CDR3 in DNA: TGCGCCAGCAGCTTGTCCACGAGCCGGGGTCCCCCTTCCAACTATGGCTACACCTTC. Its protein product is CASSLSTSRGPPSNYGYTF.

The V and J genes are TRBV6-6 and TRBJ1-6; 7 bases map to TRBD1. Trimming took 7 bases from V and 6 from J; bases not matched to a gene: 6. Germline CDR1 MNHNY, CDR2 SVGAGI (reference sequence). The CDR3 has 14 amino acids. The CDR3 loop reads CASIRQGVNSPLHF. DNA of the CDR3: TGTGCCAGCATAAGACAGGGTGTTAATTCACCCCTCCACTTT.

The CDR3 protein is CASSPRLGQGVGEQYF. The DNA of the CDR3 is TGTGCCAGCTCACCACGCCTGGGACAGGGGGTGGGCGAGCAGTACTTC. V and J are TRBV18 and TRBJ2-7; 11 nucleotides align to TRBD1. J gave up 6 bases and V 1 base, and 8 bases lay outside the gene matches. Germline CDR1 reads KGHSH; CDR2 reads LQKENI. This CDR3 contains 16 residues.

This clone was detected only once. The CDR3 sequence: CASSFLPGQTNTGELFF. CDR3 nucleotide sequence: TGTGCCAGCAGCTTCTTGCCGGGACAGACGAACACCGGGGAGCTGTTTTTT. This chain uses TRBV7-9 with TRBJ2-2; 7 bases fit TRBD1. CDR3 length: 17 amino acids. Germline trimming cut 3 bases from V and 0 bases from J; bases unmatched to any gene: 7. Germline lookup yields CDR1 SEHNR and CDR2 FQNEAQ (reference sequence).